The T cell receptor (beta chain) under discussion was sequenced for a study of somatic mutations in cytotoxic T cells in rheumatoid arthritis (dated by TCRdb to 2015 to 2018). For the wider study: Peripheral blood (approximately 32 ml EDTA) was collected from patients immediately after diagnosis and before any treatment began. A total of more than 55 rheumatoid arthritis patients and under 25 healthy controls underwent TCRB deep sequencing. Patients and controls did not essentially differ in median age, which was nearly identical between the groups. Some V beta antibody-stained T-cell populations were flow-sorted on a FACSAria II or Sony SH800 at nearly 100% purity, and sorted V beta1+ cells also underwent TCRB sequencing. While receiving immunosuppressive therapy such as methotrexate, hydroxychloroquine and sulfasalazine, patients provided follow-up samples after diagnosis. In newly diagnosed rheumatoid arthritis without treatment, the study examined if expanded CD8+ T-cell clones harbor somatic mutations, relying on TCRB deep sequencing to characterize clonality.

Study-wide findings and limitations: The antigen targets of the expanded CD8+ clones were unknown, and absence from virus-specific databases did not rule out viral specificity. No adjustment for multiple comparisons was made for the slight TRBV07 underrepresentation in patients. Rheumatoid arthritis patients and age-matched healthy controls did not significantly differ in CD8+ T-cell clonality. Several identical CD8+ TCRB sequences were found in both blood and synovial fluid, and in about an eighth of the 65 patients the largest CD8+ clone exceeded 20% of CD8+ cells. An increase of CD8+ clonality with age was seen in patients (Spearman r ~ 0.49) but not in healthy controls.

On an AutoMACS, CD4+ and CD8+ cells were isolated via positive magnetic bead selection, and their purity was verified by flow cytometry. Initial screening for clonal expansions relied on flow cytometry with a TCR V beta antibody panel, after which sorted CD8+ fractions underwent TCRB deep sequencing for characterization. Ficoll-Paque PLUS density gradient separation was used to isolate peripheral blood mononuclear cells. Nucleospin Tissue or Tissue XS kits were used to extract DNA from CD4-enriched, CD8-enriched or PBMC samples, and a Qubit 2.0 fluorometer was used for quantification. Sequencing of TCRB CDR3 was done on genomic DNA with the immunoSEQ assay. The authors' pipeline ran thus. Published virus-specific TCRB sequences were compared with patient CD8+ clones larger than 1%, and only a few matches were found. Nothing other than productive TCRB rearrangements was included in the analyses. A clone was defined by a unique TCRB CDR3 sequence, and clonality was computed as a productive clonality index based on Shannon entropy. Repertoire overlap between two samples was calculated from the template counts of each clone relative to total templates per sample. Flow cytometry-measured V-gene usage correlated with V-gene usage from TCRB sequencing, with a Spearman r of less than 0.65. TCRdb re-hosts the immuneACCESS table, in-frame sequences only. Its copies lack some clones; in the studies checked, an unresolved V gene accounts for under half of them, and the cause for the rest is not known. V and J calls and clone size come straight from that table; D and trimming were deduced from the DNA. In all, the sample holds approximately 4,800 clones, and 75% to 85% of those were seen once. Over 55% of the sample lies in the top ten.

V lost 4 bases and J lost 1 base; the stretch between them is 18 bases long. CDR1 and CDR2 (SGDLS, YYNGEE) derive from the germline V gene. The CDR3 runs 16 residues from the cysteine to the phenylalanine. The CDR3 DNA has 48 bases and is translated from base 1. Comment on this clone: Its antigen is unknown. Base qualities were left out, and no much larger clone turns up one base away.

The clonotype originates from a man in his forties with rheumatoid arthritis. The sample was CD8+ T cells sorted from blood, taken at a follow-up visit. The receptor chain draws on TRBV9 and TRBJ2-7, with TRBD2 perhaps the D gene, on 6 matching bases. The nucleotides read TGTGCCAGCAGCCTCCGGCCGGGAGATCAGTCCTACGAGCAGTACTTC. Its protein product is CASSLRPGDQSYEQYF.